This T cell receptor (beta chain) was sequenced for a study of T-cell memory formation after mild COVID-19. TCRdb ran MiXCR on the 5' RACE reads and lists one entry per CDR3 protein. This sample has about half a million distinct CDR3 sequences, with over 15% found just once. The V gene's germline CDR1 is MRHNA and CDR2 SNTAGT. Trimming left V 6 bases short and J 5 bases short, with 13 bases between. The CDR3 extends over 13 amino acids. The chain combines TRBV6-4 with TRBJ1-1; the D is unclear. The sample consisted of PBMCs or a T cell subset sorted from them (not recorded which). This receptor was taken from an adult woman who had mild COVID-19 (a few samples of this study predate the infection). Cell type and time point are not known. As DNA, the CDR3 is TGTGCCAGCAGCTCATTCCCCGGGACTGAAGCTTTCTTT. It is translated as CASSSFPGTEAFF.